The sequence of this T cell receptor (beta chain) was determined in a study of T cells in localized non-small cell lung cancer (TCRdb year 2020). General notes on the study: Comparing tumors with uninvolved tumor-adjacent lungs, the study looked at the T cell repertoires of 200 to 250 patients with early-stage NSCLC. A mean age of approximately 66 years was recorded for the NSCLC patients, of whom 129 were male and 107 were female. All 230 or so NSCLC patients in the cohort were treatment-naive and had localized lung tumors that were resected.

This clone was detected only once. This clone's antigen is unknown. Per-nucleotide qualities are absent, and no much larger clonotype sits a single base away. At diagnosis, tumor, uninvolved tumor-adjacent lung and peripheral blood were collected and then preserved as a mix of FFPE and fresh-frozen material. For TCR repertoire profiling, blood samples were analyzed as peripheral blood mononuclear cells. TCR beta CDR3 regions were sequenced from DNA using the immunoSEQ Assay. The authors' pipeline ran thus. To compute T cell density, TCR beta template counts were normalized to usable DNA, which was estimated by amplifying housekeeping genes. The preseqR package was used to estimate richness by extrapolating to 400,000 templates for PBMC samples and to 120,000 templates for tissue samples. Clonality was defined as one minus Pielou's evenness. Differential abundance testing on productive amino-acid clonotypes, with a minimum total count of 5 and an alpha of 0.1, was used to identify tissue-enriched TCRs. The Jaccard Index and the Morisita Overlap Index were used to quantify repertoire overlap between compartments. GLIPH grouped TCR beta CDR3s together with public tetramer-defined viral CDR3s, and a viral motif had to include at least three viral sequences and also show V-gene enrichment. TCRdb's version of the immuneACCESS table is confined to in-frame rearrangements and falls short of the full clone set. An unresolved V gene accounts for under half of the shortfall where checked; the remainder is of unknown origin. V, J and clone size derive from that table, while D and trimming were established from the DNA sequence. Counted in this sample were tens of thousands of clones; approximately 90% of them appeared once. Of the sample, 20% to 25% is held by the ten largest clones.

On the study overall, not on this receptor specifically: Uninvolved tumor-adjacent lung showed the highest T cell clonality, higher than tumor, which suggests more focused antigenic responses in the adjacent lung. Because of the exploratory design, TCR variables were selected using unadjusted p-values without false-discovery rate correction. Longer overall survival was associated with higher blood T cell density, whereas shorter survival was associated with higher adjacent-lung clonality. Because multi-region tumor sequencing was not performed, intratumor heterogeneity could not be ruled out. A median of approximately 53 of the top 100 tumor clones turned up in the paired uninvolved adjacent lung, and about 28 of those clones also ranked among the top 100 of that same adjacent lung.

Spanning cysteine to phenylalanine, the CDR3 consists of 14 amino acids. Only CDR3 DNA remains: 42 bases, in frame from the first base. CDR1 and CDR2, per the germline V gene (reference sequence), are MNHEY and SMNVEV. At the junction V is shortened by 3 bases and J by 5 bases, with 10 bases in between. Sequenced here: peripheral blood, sampled before any cancer treatment. The V and J genes are TRBV27 and TRBJ1-4, with the D gene too uncertain to name. The source is a man between 40 and 69 years old with stage I squamous cell lung carcinoma. CDR3 region: CASSFGRANEKLFF. The bases are TGTGCCAGCAGTTTCGGAAGGGCAAATGAAAAACTGTTTTTT.